The source of this T cell receptor beta chain is a study of T cell changes during pregnancy in multiple sclerosis (dated by TCRdb to between 2017 and 2020). Regarding the study in general: Changes in the T cell repertoire over the course of pregnancy were examined in this study in women with multiple sclerosis.

The receptor library was made with the immunoSEQ multiplex PCR assay. The table comes from immuneACCESS by way of TCRdb, which keeps in-frame sequences with V and J called. Part of the clones is missing from these tables; in studies checked, under half for an unresolved V gene and the rest for unknown reasons. The sample table contains tens of thousands of clones; only one count was recorded for 88% of them. About 6% of the sample lies in the top ten. About this clone: Its antigen is currently not known. Qualities for individual bases were not recorded, and no much larger clone is one base off.

Trimming removed 2 bases from V and 3 bases from J, leaving 13 bases between the germline ends. CDR1 and CDR2, per the germline V gene, are KGHSY and FQNENV. The CDR3 covers 15 residues, taking in both the cysteine and the phenylalanine. Only the CDR3 DNA is retained, 45 bases long and in frame from the first base. The clonotype was recovered from a female donor in good health, enrolled as a control in a pregnancy study. The chain employs TRBV16 and TRBJ1-2; perhaps TRBD1 is the D gene, with 5 bases matching. The sequenced sample was CD8+ T cells from peripheral blood mononuclear cells, obtained after pregnancy. CDR3 loop: CASSQTVTEHYGYTF. At the DNA level, the sequence is TGTGCCAGCAGCCAAACGGTGACAGAACACTATGGCTACACCTTC. The reference TRBV16 and TRBJ1-2 proteins fill in what lies around the CDR3, so the full variable domain reads GEEVAQTPKHLVRGEGQKAKLYCAPIKGHSYVFWYQQVLKNEFKFLISFQNENVFDETGMPKERFSAKCLPNSPCSLEIQATKLEDSAVYFCASSQTVTEHYGYTFGSGTRLTVV.